The 28 T cell receptor beta chains presented below share a single source sample, sequenced in a study of T cell changes during pregnancy in multiple sclerosis. Profiling relied on immunoSEQ multiplex PCR, and the TCRdb table lists in-frame clones only, not all of them. Of 50,000 to 80,000 clones in the sample, 90% to 95% were seen once. The sample consisted of CD8+ T cells from peripheral blood mononuclear cells, taken before pregnancy. These receptors all stem from a female donor with multiple sclerosis, enrolled in a pregnancy study.

This clone has a single count. This sequence joins TRBV2 and TRBJ2-7, with TRBD2 identical over 10 bases. The V gene end was trimmed by 7 bases and the J gene end by 3 bases; junction bases not matched to a gene: 3. Germline values: CDR1 SNHLY, CDR2 FYNNEI. This CDR3 contains 13 residues. The CDR3 sequence is CASTGTSDYEQYF. The CDR3 nucleotides read TGTGCCAGCACCGGGACTAGCGACTACGAGCAGTACTTC.

J is TRBJ2-3 and V is TRBV19; D may be TRBD1 (6 bases). The germline V gene has CDR1 LNHDA and CDR2 SQIVND (reference sequence). The CDR3 consists of 13 residues. Between the trimmed V and J ends, which lost 8 bases and 4 bases, there was a span of 13 bases. CDR3 protein: CASAPNRADTQYF. DNA for the CDR3: TGTGCCAGTGCCCCGAACAGGGCAGATACGCAGTATTTT.

The V and J genes are TRBV25-1 and TRBJ1-1, with TRBD1 matching 7 bases. The CDR3 is made up of 16 amino acids. The V and J ends lost 1 base and 4 bases, in that order; junction bases with no gene match: 9. Germline V lookup: CDR1 MGHDK, CDR2 SYGVNS. The CDR3 here is CASSELLGGAGTEAFF. As DNA, the CDR3 is TGTGCCAGCAGTGAATTATTAGGGGGCGCGGGCACTGAAGCTTTCTTT.

The V gene is TRBV14, the J gene TRBJ2-2, with TRBD1 identical over 9 bases. V trimming: 5 bases; J trimming: 3 bases; junction bases outside the gene matches: 4. The CDR3 spans 15 residues. Germline V gene data show CDR1 as SGHDN and CDR2 as FVKESK. CDR3 in DNA: TGTGCCAGCAGCAGACAGGGGGGAGACACCGGGGAGCTGTTTTTT. Protein: CASSRQGGDTGELFF.

The J gene is TRBJ1-2, the V gene TRBV29-1; D is perhaps TRBD1 (6 bases). CDR3 size: 13 residues. CDR1 SQVTM and CDR2 ANQGSEA come from the germline V gene. V lost 4 bases to trimming and J lost 0 bases, with 9 bases between them. In DNA, the CDR3 is TGCAGCGTTGTACAGGGTTCTAACTATGGCTACACCTTC. Translation gives CSVVQGSNYGYTF.

This clone was recorded a few times. The V and J genes are TRBV14 and TRBJ2-7, with 8 bases fitting TRBD2. Trimming removed 1 base from V and 6 bases from J; junction bases left unmatched: 2. The CDR3 consists of 13 residues. Germline loops: CDR1 SGHDN, CDR2 FVKESK. CDR3 DNA sequence: TGTGCCAGCAGCCAAGTAGGGACTAGCGAGCAGTACTTC. This codes for CASSQVGTSEQYF.

This CDR3 reads CASSPSGRGETEAFF. The DNA of the CDR3 is TGTGCCAGCAGCCCGTCGGGGAGGGGCGAGACTGAAGCTTTCTTT. The chain has TRBV4-2 and TRBJ1-1; the D gene is possibly TRBD1 (5 bases). The CDR3 runs 15 residues. Germline V CDR1 and CDR2: LGHNA, YNFKEQ. The germline V and J ends were trimmed by 4 bases and 5 bases, with 17 bases remaining between them.

V usage is TRBV15 and J usage is TRBJ1-3, with D perhaps TRBD1 (6 bases). The CDR3 spans 15 residues. Germline V lookup: CDR1 LNHNV, CDR2 YYDKDF (reference sequence). V shed 0 bases and J shed 5 bases, with 11 bases lying between them. The CDR3 here is CATSRDSGQRNTIYF. CDR3 sequence (DNA): TGTGCCACCAGCAGAGATTCAGGACAGAGAAACACCATATATTTT.

This chain connects TRBV6-1 to TRBJ2-7, with 12 bases matching TRBD1. Germline CDR1 reads MNHNS; CDR2 reads SASEGT. The CDR3 has 14 residues. The J segment lost 8 bases and the V segment lost 0 bases, leaving 2 bases of the junction unmatched. CDR3 sequence (DNA): TGTGCCAGCAGTGAAGCGGGACAGGGGGCAAAGCAGTACTTC. This sequence encodes CASSEAGQGAKQYF.

This chain connects TRBV5-1 to TRBJ1-1; the D is unclear. Germline V gene lookup returns CDR1 SGHRS and CDR2 YFSETQ. The CDR3 sequence is 16 residues long. Trimming removed 4 bases at V and 1 base at J, with 17 bases between. The CDR3 protein is CASSPFPHVSNTEAFF. In DNA, the CDR3 is TGCGCCAGCAGCCCTTTTCCACACGTTTCGAACACTGAAGCTTTCTTT.

This rearrangement joins TRBV13 to TRBJ2-3, with 11 bases identical to TRBD1. The CDR3 extends over 15 amino acids. Germline V gene sequence: CDR1 PRHDT, CDR2 FYEKMQ (reference sequence). With 5 bases clipped from V and 4 bases from J, the junction kept 5 bases outside the gene matches. For the CDR3, the DNA is TGTGCCAGCAGCGGGGACAGGGGGGAAGCAGATACGCAGTATTTT. Amino acids: CASSGDRGEADTQYF.

This clone turned up a few times. J is TRBJ1-1 and V is TRBV30; tentatively, D is TRBD1 (6 bases). CDR1 GTSNPN and CDR2 SVGIG come from the germline V gene (reference sequence). V dropped 3 bases and J dropped 1 base, with 9 bases sitting between them. This CDR3 is 13 amino acids long. CDR3 amino acids: CAWRGGGNTEAFF. CDR3 nucleotide sequence: TGTGCCTGGAGGGGAGGGGGGAACACTGAAGCTTTCTTT.

This chain uses TRBV29-1 with TRBJ2-5; TRBD2 is a possible D gene (7 bases). The J call could be wrong; TRBJ2-7 is a better fit for the DNA end. CDR3 length equals 13 residues. Germline loops: CDR1 SQVTM, CDR2 ANQGSEA. The CDR3 here is CSATRGASYEQYF. The CDR3 nucleotides are TGCAGCGCAACCCGGGGGGCCAGCTACGAGCAGTACTTC.

V gene TRBV2 combines with J gene TRBJ2-1; D is perhaps TRBD2 (7 bases). Trimming removed 3 bases from V and 9 bases from J, with 15 bases in between. Germline-derived CDR1 and CDR2 are SNHLY and FYNNEI. The CDR3 length is 14 residues. The chain's CDR3 is CASSEGGQPREQFF. Written as DNA, the CDR3 is TGTGCCAGCAGTGAGGGGGGGCAGCCCCGTGAGCAGTTCTTC. The full variable domain, its missing parts supplied by reference TRBV2 and TRBJ2-1, is EPEVTQTPSHQVTQMGQEVILRCVPISNHLYFYWYRQILGQKVEFLVSFYNNEISEKSEIFDDQFSVERPDGSNFTLKIRSTKLEDSAMYFCASSEGGQPREQFFGPGTRLTVL.

The gene calls are TRBV4-1 and TRBJ2-1; D may be TRBD1 (9 bases). The CDR3 has 14 residues. Deletions cut 0 bases from V and 12 bases from J, with 15 bases between. Germline CDR1 is MGHRA and CDR2 is YSYEKL. The CDR3 bases are TGCGCCAGCAGCCAAGAACAGGGGGCGGGAGGGCAGTTCTTC. This codes for CASSQEQGAGGQFF.

The chain uses TRBV2 and TRBJ1-5; 9 bases align to TRBD1. J lost 5 bases, V lost 6 bases, and 8 bases had no gene match. The CDR3 is made up of 15 amino acids. CDR1 and CDR2 (germline): SNHLY, FYNNEI. CDR3 sequence: CASRPGQGRDQPQHF. The CDR3 region has the DNA TGTGCCAGCAGGCCGGGACAGGGAAGGGATCAGCCCCAGCATTTT. The full variable domain, completed using reference TRBV2 and TRBJ1-5, is EPEVTQTPSHQVTQMGQEVILRCVPISNHLYFYWYRQILGQKVEFLVSFYNNEISEKSEIFDDQFSVERPDGSNFTLKIRSTKLEDSAMYFCASRPGQGRDQPQHFGDGTRLSIL.

CDR3 sequence (DNA): TGTGCCAGCAGCGCTAGTGTGGGGGGCTCCTACGAGCAGTACTTC. Translation: CASSASVGGSYEQYF. The V and J genes are TRBV11-2 and TRBJ2-7, with D perhaps matching TRBD2 (6 bases). Trimming left V 5 bases short and J 0 bases short, with 14 bases between. This CDR3 contains 15 residues. Germline V gene sequence: CDR1 SGHAT, CDR2 FQNNGV.

The chain combines TRBV7-6 with TRBJ1-1; D is uncertain. With 1 base removed from V and 11 bases from J, the gap between germline ends came to 14 bases. From germline, CDR1 is SGHVS and CDR2 FNYEAQ. This CDR3 contains 13 residues. The CDR3 DNA sequence: TGTGCCAGCAGCTTAGGGGCGGGTGGCGAGGCTTTCTTT. Translating gives CASSLGAGGEAFF. The complete variable domain, with remaining parts taken from reference TRBV7-6 and TRBJ1-1, reads GAGVSQSPRYKVTKRGQDVALRCDPISGHVSLYWYRQALGQGPEFLTYFNYEAQQDKSGLPNDRFSAERPEGSISTLTIQRTEQRDSAMYRCASSLGAGGEAFFGQGTRLTVV.

This sequence joins TRBV6-5 and TRBJ1-1; D remains unclear. Per germline, CDR1 MNHEY and CDR2 SVGAGI. The CDR3 is 12 amino acids. V lost 8 bases and J 5 bases, leaving 12 bases between the germline ends. The CDR3 spells CASAAGGTEAFF. CDR3 coding DNA: TGTGCCAGCGCTGCCGGCGGGACTGAAGCTTTCTTT.

The V and J genes are TRBV14 and TRBJ2-6; D is unresolved. Trimming took 3 bases from V and 4 from J, leaving 7 bases between them. CDR1 is SGHDN and CDR2 is FVKESK in the germline V gene. This CDR3 spans 14 amino acids. In nucleotides, the CDR3 is TGTGCCAGCAGCCAGCAGTCCGGGGCCAACGTCCTGACTTTC. It translates to CASSQQSGANVLTF. The full variable domain, with the rest looked up from reference TRBV14 and TRBJ2-6, is EAGVTQFPSHSVIEKGQTVTLRCDPISGHDNLYWYRRVMGKEIKFLLHFVKESKQDESGMPNNRFLAERTGGTYSTLKVQPAELEDSGVYFCASSQQSGANVLTFGAGSRLTVL.

This clone was seen only once. The gene calls are TRBV27 and TRBJ2-6; D is ambiguous. V lost 8 bases, J lost 0 bases, and 5 bases lay in between. Germline loops: CDR1 MNHEY, CDR2 SMNVEV (reference sequence). This CDR3 is 13 amino acids long. CDR3 amino acids: CASGDSGANVLTF. In DNA, the CDR3 is TGTGCCAGCGGAGACTCTGGGGCCAACGTCCTGACTTTC.

CDR3 sequence reads: CASSPKWGGGDTGELFF. The CDR3 nucleotides read TGTGCCAGCAGCCCGAAATGGGGAGGGGGAGACACCGGGGAGCTGTTTTTT. The chain is built from TRBV7-6 and TRBJ2-2, with a tentative D call TRBD2 (7 bases). CDR1 and CDR2 (germline): SGHVS, FNYEAQ. The V end lost 5 bases, the J end lost 3 bases, and 19 bases lay between the germline ends. The CDR3 contains 17 residues. The complete variable domain, with remaining parts taken from reference TRBV7-6 and TRBJ2-2, reads GAGVSQSPRYKVTKRGQDVALRCDPISGHVSLYWYRQALGQGPEFLTYFNYEAQQDKSGLPNDRFSAERPEGSISTLTIQRTEQRDSAMYRCASSPKWGGGDTGELFFGEGSRLTVL.

This clone was observed a few times. The chain carries TRBV2 and TRBJ2-1; 7 bases map to TRBD1. The trim removed 5 bases at V and 6 bases at J, leaving 7 bases unmatched. CDR3 size: 14 residues. Germline CDR1 and CDR2: SNHLY and FYNNEI. CDR3 amino acids: CASSKVDRPNEQFF. The CDR3 nucleotides read TGTGCCAGCAGTAAAGTGGACAGGCCCAATGAGCAGTTCTTC.

J is TRBJ2-7 and V is TRBV9; D is possibly TRBD2 (7 bases). The CDR3 is made up of 14 amino acids. V was cut by 4 bases and J by 5 bases, with 16 bases left in between. Germline V CDR1 and CDR2: SGDLS, YYNGEE. CDR3 loop: CASSKEGGEDEQYF. In DNA, the CDR3 is TGTGCCAGCAGCAAAGAAGGGGGGGAGGACGAGCAGTACTTC.

The chain employs TRBV11-2 and TRBJ2-5, with D possibly TRBD1 on 6 matching bases. This CDR3 has 15 amino acids. Germline V CDR1 and CDR2: SGHAT, FQNNGV. V lost 3 bases, J lost 4 bases, and 15 bases lay in between. CDR3 DNA: TGTGCCAGCAGCTTTAGGCAGGGGAGTCGAGAGACCCAGTACTTC. Its translation is CASSFRQGSRETQYF.

The chain couples TRBV7-8 to TRBJ1-1, with 8 bases identical to TRBD1. The CDR3 has 14 residues. Germline values: CDR1 SGHVS, CDR2 FQNEAQ. The junction had 6 bases not matched to a gene; V was cut back by 5 bases and J by 4 bases. The CDR3 sequence: CASSPQGAITEAFF. Here the CDR3 DNA reads TGTGCCAGCAGCCCTCAGGGGGCAATCACTGAAGCTTTCTTT.

The gene calls are TRBV9 and TRBJ1-1; D is possibly TRBD1 (6 bases). The CDR3 contains 13 residues. V was shortened by 4 bases and J by 7 bases, with 14 bases between the two germline ends. Per the germline V gene, CDR1 is SGDLS and CDR2 is YYNGEE. For the CDR3, the DNA is TGTGCCAGCAGCCCCACAGGACAGTTTGAAGCTTTCTTT. Translated, it gives CASSPTGQFEAFF.

This chain links TRBV7-9 with TRBJ1-5; perhaps TRBD1 as D (5 bases). Trimming pared 5 bases from V and 7 bases from J, leaving 9 bases between. The CDR3 is made up of 12 amino acids. Germline-derived CDR1 and CDR2 are SEHNR and FQNEAQ (reference sequence). CDR3 bases: TGTGCCAGCAGCCGTGGGGGGCAGCCCCAGCATTTT. It encodes CASSRGGQPQHF.